This TCR beta chain was obtained from a study of cytomegalovirus exposure and HLA in healthy donors. The PCR used 60 Vbeta and 13 Jbeta primers. The assay was immunoSEQ multiplex PCR, and TCRdb's table has in-frame clones only and misses some. The data show 200,000 or so clones, approximately 81% seen once. The sample was PBMCs. This TCR was sampled from a woman aged 18-35 years in good health and CMV-seropositive.

CDR3 amino acids: CASSEDSGTGRYTQYF. The CDR3 nucleotides are TGCGCCAGCAGTGAAGACTCCGGGACAGGGAGGTATACGCAGTATTTT. The chain is built from TRBV10-1 and TRBJ2-3; 9 nucleotides agree with TRBD1. CDR1 WNHNN and CDR2 SYGVQD come from the germline V gene (reference sequence). This CDR3 spans 16 amino acids. After removal of 3 bases from V and 7 bases from J, the junction contained 11 bases not matched to a gene.